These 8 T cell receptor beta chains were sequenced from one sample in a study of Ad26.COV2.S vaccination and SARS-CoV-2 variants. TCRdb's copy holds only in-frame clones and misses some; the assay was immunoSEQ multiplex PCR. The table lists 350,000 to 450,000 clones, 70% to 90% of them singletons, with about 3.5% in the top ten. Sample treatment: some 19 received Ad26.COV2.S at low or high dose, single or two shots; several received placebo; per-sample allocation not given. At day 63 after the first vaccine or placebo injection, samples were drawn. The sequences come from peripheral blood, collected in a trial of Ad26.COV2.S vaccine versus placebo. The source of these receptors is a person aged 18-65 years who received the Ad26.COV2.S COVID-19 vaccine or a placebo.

The CDR3 nucleotides are TGCGCCAGCAGCGCCGGACAGGGCGTTGGCACCGGGGAGCTGTTTTTT. Protein sequence: CASSAGQGVGTGELFF. This chain links TRBV5-1 with TRBJ2-2; 8 bases match TRBD1. Germline V gene sequence: CDR1 SGHRS, CDR2 YFSETQ. The CDR3 contains 16 residues. V dropped 4 bases and J dropped 4; count of bases not matched to a gene: 9.

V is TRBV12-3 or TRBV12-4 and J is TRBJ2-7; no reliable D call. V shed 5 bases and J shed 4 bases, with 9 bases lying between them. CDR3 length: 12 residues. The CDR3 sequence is CASSLTRYEQYF. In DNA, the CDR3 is TGTGCCAGCAGTCTAACCAGGTACGAGCAGTACTTC.

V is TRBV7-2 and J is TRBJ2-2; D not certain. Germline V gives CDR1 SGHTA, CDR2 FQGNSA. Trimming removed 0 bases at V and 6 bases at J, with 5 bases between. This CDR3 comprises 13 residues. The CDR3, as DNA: TGTGCCAGCAGCTTAGCCCCGCCCGGGGAGCTGTTTTTT. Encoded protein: CASSLAPPGELFF. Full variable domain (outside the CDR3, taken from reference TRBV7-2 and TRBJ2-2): GAGVSQSPSNKVTEKGKDVELRCDPISGHTALYWYRQSLGQGLEFLIYFQGNSAPDKSGLPSDRFSAERTGGSVSTLTIQRTQQEDSAVYLCASSLAPPGELFFGEGSRLTVL.

The CDR3, as DNA: TGTGCCAGCAGCTTAAAGGCAGGGCCCAATCAGCCCCAGCATTTT. It codes for CASSLKAGPNQPQHF. This chain connects TRBV7-2 to TRBJ1-5, with D maybe TRBD1 (5 bases). With 2 bases removed from V and 3 bases from J, the gap between germline ends came to 11 bases. Germline V gene sequence: CDR1 SGHTA, CDR2 FQGNSA. The CDR3 contains 15 residues.

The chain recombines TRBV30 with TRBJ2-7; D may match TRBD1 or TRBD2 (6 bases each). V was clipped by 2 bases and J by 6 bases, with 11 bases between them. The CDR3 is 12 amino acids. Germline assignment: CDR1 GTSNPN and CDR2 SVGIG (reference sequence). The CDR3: CAWSSGAAEQYF. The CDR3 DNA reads TGTGCCTGGAGTTCGGGGGCGGCCGAGCAGTACTTC.

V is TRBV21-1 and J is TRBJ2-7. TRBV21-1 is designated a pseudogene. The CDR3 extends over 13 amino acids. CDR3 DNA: TGTGCCAGCAGCAAAGGATTCTCCTACGAGCAGTACTTC. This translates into CASSKGFSYEQYF.

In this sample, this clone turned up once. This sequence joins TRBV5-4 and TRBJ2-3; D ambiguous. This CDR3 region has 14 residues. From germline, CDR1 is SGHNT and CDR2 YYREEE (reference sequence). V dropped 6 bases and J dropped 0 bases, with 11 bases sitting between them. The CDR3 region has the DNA TGTGCCAGCACCTTAACGGCCAGCACAGATACGCAGTATTTT. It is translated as CASTLTASTDTQYF. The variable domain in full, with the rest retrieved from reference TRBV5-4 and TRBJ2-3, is ETGVTQSPTHLIKTRGQQVTLRCSSQSGHNTVSWYQQALGQGPQFIFQYYREEENGRGNFPPRFSGLQFPNYSSELNVNALELDDSALYLCASTLTASTDTQYFGPGTRLTVL.

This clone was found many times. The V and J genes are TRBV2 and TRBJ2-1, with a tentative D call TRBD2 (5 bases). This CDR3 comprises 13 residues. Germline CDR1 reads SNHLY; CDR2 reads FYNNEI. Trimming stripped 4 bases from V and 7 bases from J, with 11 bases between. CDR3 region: CASSALLGNEQFF. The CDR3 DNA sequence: TGTGCCAGCAGTGCCCTACTAGGGAATGAGCAGTTCTTC.